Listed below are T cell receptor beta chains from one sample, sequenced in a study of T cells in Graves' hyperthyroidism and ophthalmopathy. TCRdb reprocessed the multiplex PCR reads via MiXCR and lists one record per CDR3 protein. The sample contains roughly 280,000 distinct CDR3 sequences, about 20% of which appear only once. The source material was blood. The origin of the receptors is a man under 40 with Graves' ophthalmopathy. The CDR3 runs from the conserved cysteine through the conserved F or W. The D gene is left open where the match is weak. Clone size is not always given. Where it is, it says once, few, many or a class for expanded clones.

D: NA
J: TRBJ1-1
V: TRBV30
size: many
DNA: TGTGCCTGGAGTCCTCCAGCTACCCAAAGCACTGAAGCTTTCTTT
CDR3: CAWSPPATQSTEAFF

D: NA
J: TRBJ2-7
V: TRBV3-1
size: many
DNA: TGTGCCAGCAGCCAAGTGCACAGCTCCTACGAGCAGTACTTC
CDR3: CASSQVHSSYEQYF

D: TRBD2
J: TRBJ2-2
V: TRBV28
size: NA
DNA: TGTGCCAGCCGAGGGACTAGCTTTGCCGGGGAGCTGTTTTTT
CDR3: CASRGTSFAGELFF

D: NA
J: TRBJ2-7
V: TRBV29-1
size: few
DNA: TGCAGTGCCGGATGGACGGACTCCTACGAGCAGTACTTC
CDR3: CSAGWTDSYEQYF

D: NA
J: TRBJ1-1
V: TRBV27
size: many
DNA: TGTGCCAGCAGTTTATCCCAGGGGCGCCTGGCTTTCTTT
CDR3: CASSLSQGRLAFF

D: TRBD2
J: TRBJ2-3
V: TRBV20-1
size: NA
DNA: TGCAGTGCTGACCCCGTCGGGCGGGAGGTTAATACGCAGTATTTT
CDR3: CSADPVGREVNTQYF

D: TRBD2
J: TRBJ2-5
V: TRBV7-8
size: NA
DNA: TGTGCCAGCAGCTTAAATAGCGGGAGTAGGGAGACCCAGTACTTC
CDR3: CASSLNSGSRETQYF

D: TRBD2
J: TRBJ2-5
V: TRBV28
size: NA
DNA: TGTGCCAGCAGTTCCCACCGCGCTAGCGGGCAAGAGACCCAGTACTTC
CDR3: CASSSHRASGQETQYF

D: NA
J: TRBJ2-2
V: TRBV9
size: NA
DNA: TGTGCCAGCAGCTCCCGAGCCGTACCCACCGGGGAGCTGTTTTTT
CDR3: CASSSRAVPTGELFF

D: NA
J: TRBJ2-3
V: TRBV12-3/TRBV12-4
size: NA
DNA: TGTGCCAGCACCCCCTCGACCGCGATCACAGATACGCAGTATTTT
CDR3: CASTPSTAITDTQYF

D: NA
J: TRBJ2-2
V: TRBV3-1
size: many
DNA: TGTGCCAGCACACAAAGAGGGGAGCTGTTTTTT
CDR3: CASTQRGELFF